This TCR beta chain was identified in a study of blood T cell repertoires in COVID-19. Overall study context: Sources were T cells, B-cell-depleted T cells, or PBMCs; the material itself was cDNA or gDNA.

Participant-given clinical history determined each cohort assignment. Recovery among Cohort 3 donors was established by two negative PCRs, clearance, or symptom resolution. Some clones are missing from TCRdb's copy, which holds only in-frame ones; the method was immunoSEQ multiplex PCR. In the table there are fewer than 350,000 clones, 75% to 90% of which are singletons. This CDR3 has 14 amino acids. V gave up 6 bases and J gave up 9 bases; unmatched junction bases: 8. CDR1 is MDHEN, CDR2 SYDVKM, per germline. This clonotype originated in a man between 60 and 70 years old who had recovered from COVID-19. Sequencing was carried out using PBMCs or T cells enriched from blood (not recorded which). This chain uses TRBV28 with TRBJ1-5, with 10 bases identical to TRBD1. CDR3 sequence: CASSPSDRGRPQHF. The DNA for the CDR3 is TGTGCCAGCAGCCCTTCTGACAGGGGGCGGCCCCAGCATTTT.